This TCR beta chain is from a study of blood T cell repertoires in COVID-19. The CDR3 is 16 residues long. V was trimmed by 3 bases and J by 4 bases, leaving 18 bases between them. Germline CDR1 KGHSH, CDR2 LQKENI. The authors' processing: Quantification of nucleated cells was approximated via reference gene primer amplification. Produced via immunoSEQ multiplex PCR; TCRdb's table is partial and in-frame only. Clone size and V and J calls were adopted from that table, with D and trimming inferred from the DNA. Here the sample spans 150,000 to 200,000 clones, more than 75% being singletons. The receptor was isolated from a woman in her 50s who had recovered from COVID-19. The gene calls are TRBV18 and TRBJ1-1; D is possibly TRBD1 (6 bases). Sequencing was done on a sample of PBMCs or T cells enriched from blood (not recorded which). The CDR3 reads CASSPPRTVSGTEAFF. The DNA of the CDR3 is TGTGCCAGCTCACCGCCAAGGACAGTCTCTGGCACTGAAGCTTTCTTT.